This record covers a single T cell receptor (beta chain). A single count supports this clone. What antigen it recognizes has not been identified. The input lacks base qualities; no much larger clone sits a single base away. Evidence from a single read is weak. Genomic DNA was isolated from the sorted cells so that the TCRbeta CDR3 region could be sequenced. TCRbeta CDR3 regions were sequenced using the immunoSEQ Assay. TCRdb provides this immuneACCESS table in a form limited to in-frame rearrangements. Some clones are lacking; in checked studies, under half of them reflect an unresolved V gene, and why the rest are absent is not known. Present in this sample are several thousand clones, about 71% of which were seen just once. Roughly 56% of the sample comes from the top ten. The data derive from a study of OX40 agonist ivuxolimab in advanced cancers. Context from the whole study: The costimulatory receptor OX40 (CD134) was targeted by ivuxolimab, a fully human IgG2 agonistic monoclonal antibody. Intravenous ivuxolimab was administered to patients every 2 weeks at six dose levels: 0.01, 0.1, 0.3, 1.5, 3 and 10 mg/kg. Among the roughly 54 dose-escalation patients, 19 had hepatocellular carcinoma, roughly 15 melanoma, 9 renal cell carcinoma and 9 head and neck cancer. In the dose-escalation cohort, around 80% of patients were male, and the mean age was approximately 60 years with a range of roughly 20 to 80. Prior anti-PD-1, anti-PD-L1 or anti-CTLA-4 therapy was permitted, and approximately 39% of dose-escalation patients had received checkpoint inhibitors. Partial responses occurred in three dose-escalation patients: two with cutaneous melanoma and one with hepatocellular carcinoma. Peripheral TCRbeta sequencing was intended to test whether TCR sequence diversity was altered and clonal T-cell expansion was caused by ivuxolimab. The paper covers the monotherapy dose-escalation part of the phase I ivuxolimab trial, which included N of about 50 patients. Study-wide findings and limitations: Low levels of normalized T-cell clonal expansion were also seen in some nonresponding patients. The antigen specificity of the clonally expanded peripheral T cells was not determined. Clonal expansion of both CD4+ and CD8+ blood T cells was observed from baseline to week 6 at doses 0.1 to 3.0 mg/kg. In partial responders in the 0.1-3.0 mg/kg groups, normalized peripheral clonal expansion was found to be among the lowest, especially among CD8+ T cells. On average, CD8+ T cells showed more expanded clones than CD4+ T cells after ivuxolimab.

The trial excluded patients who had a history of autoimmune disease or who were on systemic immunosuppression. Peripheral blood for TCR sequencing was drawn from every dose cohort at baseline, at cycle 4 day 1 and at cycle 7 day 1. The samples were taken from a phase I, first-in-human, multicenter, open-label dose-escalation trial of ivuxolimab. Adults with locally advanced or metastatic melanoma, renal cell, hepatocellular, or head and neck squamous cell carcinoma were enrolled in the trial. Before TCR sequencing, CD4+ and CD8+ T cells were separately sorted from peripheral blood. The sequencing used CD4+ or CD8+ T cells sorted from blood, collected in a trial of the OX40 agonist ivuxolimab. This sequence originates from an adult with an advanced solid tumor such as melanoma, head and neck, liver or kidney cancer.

This receptor carries the CDR3 CASSYSAGISYEQYF. The sequenced DNA: TGTGCCAGCAGTTACTCGGCGGGAATCTCCTACGAGCAGTACTTC. In this chain, TRBV6-5 is recombined with TRBJ2-7, with TRBD2 as a weak D call on 6 bases. Spanning cysteine to phenylalanine, the CDR3 consists of 15 amino acids. Only the CDR3 portion is preserved as DNA: 45 bases, with reading frame beginning at the first base. V drops 0 bases and J drops 0 bases, leaving 9 bases in between. Reading the germline V gene gives CDR1 MNHEY and CDR2 SVGAGI.